The 3 T cell receptor beta chains given below trace back to one sample, sequenced in a study of metastatic and nonmetastatic thyroid tumors. MiXCR reprocessed the PCR reads for TCRdb. The sample has 20,000 to 30,000 clones, 13% seen once. No patient had received any treatment before thyroid surgery. Sequencing used blood. These receptor sequences come from a female donor with papillary thyroid cancer or a benign thyroid nodule (not recorded which). Some clones in this sample may be carry-over from other donors' samples.

This clone was counted at least ten times. This chain uses TRBV7-6 with TRBJ2-1, with 8 bases fitting TRBD1. Unmatched junction bases numbered 24, after V lost 6 bases and J lost 5 bases. CDR3 length: 20 residues. Germline CDR1 SGHVS, CDR2 FNYEAQ. The DNA for the CDR3 is TGTGCCAGCAGGCGAGGACAGGGTTTGGTCCCAACAGGGGCCAACAATGAGCAGTTCTTC. Its translation: CASRRGQGLVPTGANNEQFF.

In its sample, this clone was seen many times. The chain uses TRBV5-5 and TRBJ2-7; D not certain. The CDR3 covers 15 residues. Germline loops: CDR1 SGHKS, CDR2 YYEKEE (reference sequence). V dropped 2 bases and J dropped 6 bases, with 18 bases sitting between them. The CDR3 nucleotides read TGTGCCAGCAGCTTATCGGACCCCAGTTTTTTCGAGCAGTACTTC. This gives the protein CASSLSDPSFFEQYF. The full variable domain, in which reference TRBV5-5 and TRBJ2-7 provide the parts outside the CDR3, is DAGVTQSPTHLIKTRGQQVTLRCSPISGHKSVSWYQQVLGQGPQFIFQYYEKEERGRGNFPDRFSARQFPNYSSELNVNALLLGDSALYLCASSLSDPSFFEQYFGPGTRLTVT.

This clone is classed as medium-sized (0.01 to 0.1%). The chain uses TRBV25-1 and TRBJ2-3; D is undetermined. Germline V gene data show CDR1 as MGHDK and CDR2 as SYGVNS. The V gene lost 4 bases and the J gene lost 0 bases, with 11 bases spanning the gap. The CDR3 totals 15 residues. CDR3 sequence: CASSVSSSSTDTQYF. CDR3 in DNA: TGTGCCAGCAGTGTGAGCAGCAGTAGCACAGATACGCAGTATTTT.